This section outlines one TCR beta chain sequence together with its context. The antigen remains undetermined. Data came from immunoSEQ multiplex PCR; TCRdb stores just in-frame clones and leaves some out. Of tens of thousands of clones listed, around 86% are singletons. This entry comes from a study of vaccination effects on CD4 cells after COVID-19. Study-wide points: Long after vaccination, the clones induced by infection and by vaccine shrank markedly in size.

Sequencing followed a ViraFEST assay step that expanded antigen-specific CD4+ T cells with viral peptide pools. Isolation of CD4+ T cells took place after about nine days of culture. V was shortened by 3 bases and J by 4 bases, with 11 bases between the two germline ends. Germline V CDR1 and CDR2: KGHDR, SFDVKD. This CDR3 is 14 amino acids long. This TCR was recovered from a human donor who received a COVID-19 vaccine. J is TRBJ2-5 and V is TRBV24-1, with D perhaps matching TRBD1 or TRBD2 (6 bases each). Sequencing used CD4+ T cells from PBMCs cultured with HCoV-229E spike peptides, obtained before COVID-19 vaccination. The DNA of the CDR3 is TGTGCCACCAGTGATGCCGGGGGCAGAGAGACCCAGTACTTC. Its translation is CATSDAGGRETQYF.